This T cell receptor (beta chain) emerged from a study of tumor and adjacent non-tumor tissue in lung cancer. Turning to the study itself: Patients were aged 31 to 76, 9 to 10 men and about five women, stage I to III.

Germline CDR1 reads MNHNS; CDR2 reads SASEGT. This CDR3 spans 17 amino acids. Trimming removed 6 bases from V and 2 bases from J, with 21 bases in between. Three rounds of nested PCR, following a modified ARM-PCR protocol, produced the TCRbeta library. MiXCR, applied by TCRdb to the multiplex PCR reads, yields one record per CDR3 protein. There are about 110,000 distinct CDR3 sequences in the sample; roughly 80% occur only once, and 30% to 45% lies in the top ten. Turning to this clonotype: The antigen remains undetermined.

General study findings and limits: Compared with tumor, normal lung showed significantly lower TCR diversity. Tumor TCR diversity, when higher, was linked to shorter survival. Normal lung showed higher cumulative top 100 clone frequency than tumor.

No cell sorting was done before RNA was extracted from the tissue. V is TRBV6-1 and J is TRBJ2-3; D ambiguous. The TCR sequence derives from a woman in her sixties with non-small cell lung cancer. Sequencing input: lung tumor tissue. For the CDR3, the DNA is TGTGCCAGCAGCCTGGCCCCGGGTCCTCCTACCACAGATACGCAGTATTTT. This gives the protein CASSLAPGPPTTDTQYF.